Following are 14 T cell receptor beta chains from one sample sequenced in a study of shared clonotypes between healthy human individuals. Profiled with immunoSEQ multiplex PCR; TCRdb holds only in-frame clones, not every one. The sample consists of roughly 2.4 million clones, approximately 94% of them appearing once. The sample taken for sequencing was naive CD4+ T cells sorted from blood. Subset: CD45RA+ positively selected. These receptor sequences come from a man aged 18 to 29 in good health.

Comments on this clone: Other DNA variants within this sample encode the same CDR3. The chain uses TRBV7-9 and TRBJ1-1; maybe TRBD1 (5 bases). The CDR3 sequence is 14 residues long. V was cut by 4 bases and J by 0 bases, with 9 bases left in between. Germline CDR1 SEHNR, CDR2 FQNEAQ (reference sequence). CDR3 DNA: TGTGCCAGCAGCTCCCAGGGTATGAACACTGAAGCTTTCTTT. It specifies CASSSQGMNTEAFF. The full variable domain, completed using reference TRBV7-9 and TRBJ1-1, is DTGVSQNPRHKITKRGQNVTFRCDPISEHNRLYWYRQTLGQGPEFLTYFQNEAQLEKSRLLSDRFSAERPKGSFSTLEIQRTEQGDSAMYLCASSSQGMNTEAFFGQGTRLTVV.

This chain links TRBV6-5 with TRBJ2-1, with 8 bases identical to TRBD2. J gave up 5 bases and V 2 bases, and 8 bases lay outside the gene matches. The germline gives CDR1 MNHEY, CDR2 SVGAGI. This CDR3 has 16 residues. Here the CDR3 reads CASSYPGTRGNNEQFF. In DNA, the CDR3 is TGTGCCAGCAGTTACCCCGGGACTAGAGGTAACAATGAGCAGTTCTTC.

The rearrangement uses TRBV7-8 and TRBJ1-2; D uncertain. Trimming removed 0 bases from V and 3 bases from J, with 8 bases in between. The germline V gene encodes CDR1 SGHVS and CDR2 FQNEAQ. The CDR3 sequence is 14 residues long. DNA for the CDR3: TGTGCCAGCAGCTTAGCAGACAAGGACTATGGCTACACCTTC. This codes for CASSLADKDYGYTF. The full variable domain, its missing parts supplied by reference TRBV7-8 and TRBJ1-2, is GAGVSQSPRYKVAKRGQDVALRCDPISGHVSLFWYQQALGQGPEFLTYFQNEAQLDKSGLPSDRFFAERPEGSVSTLKIQRTQQEDSAVYLCASSLADKDYGYTFGSGTRLTVV.

This clone has more than one count but fewer than ten. This chain joins TRBV19 and TRBJ2-7; maybe TRBD1 (6 bases). Trimming took 4 bases from V and 5 from J, leaving 12 bases between them. The CDR3 contains 13 residues. Germline values: CDR1 LNHDA, CDR2 SQIVND (reference sequence). CDR3 coding DNA: TGTGCCAGTAGTAATGGACAGTACAACGAGCAGTACTTC. Its translation: CASSNGQYNEQYF. The complete variable domain, with remaining parts taken from reference TRBV19 and TRBJ2-7, reads DGGITQSPKYLFRKEGQNVTLSCEQNLNHDAMYWYRQDPGQGLRLIYYSQIVNDFQKGDIAEGYSVSREKKESFPLTVTSAQKNPTAFYLCASSNGQYNEQYFGPGTRLTVT.

Regarding this clone: The identical CDR3 is also encoded by other nucleotide sequences in the sample. This chain connects TRBV2 to TRBJ1-1, with a weak D call TRBD1 (6 bases). Germline assignment: CDR1 SNHLY and CDR2 FYNNEI. This CDR3 is 13 amino acids long. The V and J ends lost 6 bases and 0 bases respectively, with 8 bases between them. CDR3 nucleotide sequence: TGTGCCAGCAGGGGGACATTGAACACTGAAGCTTTCTTT. Amino acid sequence: CASRGTLNTEAFF.

The chain links TRBV7-6 to TRBJ2-6; D gene unclear. V shed 5 bases and J shed 0 bases, with 14 bases lying between them. CDR3 size: 17 residues. Germline CDR1 and CDR2: SGHVS and FNYEAQ. The CDR3 spells CASSGFEMSSGANVLTF. CDR3 bases: TGTGCCAGCAGCGGGTTTGAAATGAGCTCTGGGGCCAACGTCCTGACTTTC.

In DNA, the CDR3 is TGTGCCAGCAGCTTAGTGGCGGCGAACACTGAAGCTTTCTTT. Its translation is CASSLVAANTEAFF. The gene calls are TRBV7-9 and TRBJ1-1; D gene uncertain. Germline V gene data show CDR1 as SEHNR and CDR2 as FQNEAQ (reference sequence). The V and J ends lost 1 base and 1 base respectively, with 7 bases between them. The CDR3 runs to 14 residues.

This chain connects TRBV28 to TRBJ2-2; maybe TRBD2 (5 bases). Trimming stripped 8 bases from V and 4 bases from J, with 8 bases between. The CDR3 has 12 amino acids. Germline-derived CDR1 and CDR2 are MDHEN and SYDVKM. The CDR3 loop reads CASRDGTGELFF. The CDR3, as DNA: TGTGCCAGCCGGGATGGCACCGGGGAGCTGTTTTTT.

The chain combines TRBV4-3 with TRBJ2-1; D unclear. Trimming took 0 bases from V and 4 from J, leaving 13 bases between them. Looked up from germline, CDR1 is LGHNA and CDR2 is YSLEER. The CDR3 length is 16 residues. CDR3 sequence: CASSQEYRGWYNEQFF. In DNA, the CDR3 is TGCGCCAGCAGCCAAGAATATCGCGGCTGGTACAATGAGCAGTTCTTC.

The chain is built from TRBV30 and TRBJ1-5; 7 bases are a match to TRBD1. The CDR3 has 13 amino acids. Germline trimming cut 6 bases from V and 7 bases from J; bases unmatched to any gene: 9. Germline V gene lookup returns CDR1 GTSNPN and CDR2 SVGIG (reference sequence). CDR3 nucleotide sequence: TGTGCCTGCAGTAAGGGGGCTGGGCAGCCCCAGCATTTT. This translates into CACSKGAGQPQHF. Complete variable domain (other parts from reference TRBV30 and TRBJ1-5): SQTIHQWPATLVQPVGSPLSLECTVEGTSNPNLYWYRQAAGRGLQLLFYSVGIGQISSEVPQNLSASRPQDRQFILSSKKLLLSDSGFYLCACSKGAGQPQHFGDGTRLSIL.

V and J are TRBV11-2 and TRBJ1-1; 9 positions agree with TRBD1. Germline assignment: CDR1 SGHAT and CDR2 FQNNGV. V gave up 3 bases and J gave up 4 bases; unmatched junction bases: 12. CDR3 length equals 17 residues. The CDR3 nucleotides are TGTGCCAGCAGCTTCCTTACAGGGGGCAATTGGGGCACTGAAGCTTTCTTT. It specifies CASSFLTGGNWGTEAFF.

The chain links TRBV10-3 to TRBJ2-3; TRBD1 or TRBD2 may be the D gene (5 bases each). Germline CDR1 ENHRY, CDR2 SYGVKD. V lost 6 bases, J lost 14 bases, and 15 bases lay in between. This CDR3 spans 11 amino acids. CDR3 residues: CAISNGTMRYF. The CDR3 DNA sequence: TGTGCCATCAGCAACGGGACGATGAGGTATTTT.

The chain combines TRBV6-1 with TRBJ2-1, with D perhaps matching TRBD2 (6 bases). The germline V and J ends were trimmed by 6 bases and 9 bases, with 21 bases remaining between them. The germline V gene encodes CDR1 MNHNS and CDR2 SASEGT. This CDR3 region has 15 residues. As DNA, the CDR3 is TGTGCCAGCAGAGGGTCAATTGCGGGGTCCGGTGAGCAGTTCTTC. This sequence encodes CASRGSIAGSGEQFF.

This chain joins TRBV5-8 and TRBJ2-5; no clear D gene. Deletions cut 3 bases from V and 5 bases from J, with 8 bases between. This CDR3 spans 12 amino acids. Germline values: CDR1 SGHTS, CDR2 YDEGEE. CDR3 residues: CASSSRRETQYF. The CDR3 DNA sequence: TGTGCCAGCAGCTCGAGACGGGAGACCCAGTACTTC.